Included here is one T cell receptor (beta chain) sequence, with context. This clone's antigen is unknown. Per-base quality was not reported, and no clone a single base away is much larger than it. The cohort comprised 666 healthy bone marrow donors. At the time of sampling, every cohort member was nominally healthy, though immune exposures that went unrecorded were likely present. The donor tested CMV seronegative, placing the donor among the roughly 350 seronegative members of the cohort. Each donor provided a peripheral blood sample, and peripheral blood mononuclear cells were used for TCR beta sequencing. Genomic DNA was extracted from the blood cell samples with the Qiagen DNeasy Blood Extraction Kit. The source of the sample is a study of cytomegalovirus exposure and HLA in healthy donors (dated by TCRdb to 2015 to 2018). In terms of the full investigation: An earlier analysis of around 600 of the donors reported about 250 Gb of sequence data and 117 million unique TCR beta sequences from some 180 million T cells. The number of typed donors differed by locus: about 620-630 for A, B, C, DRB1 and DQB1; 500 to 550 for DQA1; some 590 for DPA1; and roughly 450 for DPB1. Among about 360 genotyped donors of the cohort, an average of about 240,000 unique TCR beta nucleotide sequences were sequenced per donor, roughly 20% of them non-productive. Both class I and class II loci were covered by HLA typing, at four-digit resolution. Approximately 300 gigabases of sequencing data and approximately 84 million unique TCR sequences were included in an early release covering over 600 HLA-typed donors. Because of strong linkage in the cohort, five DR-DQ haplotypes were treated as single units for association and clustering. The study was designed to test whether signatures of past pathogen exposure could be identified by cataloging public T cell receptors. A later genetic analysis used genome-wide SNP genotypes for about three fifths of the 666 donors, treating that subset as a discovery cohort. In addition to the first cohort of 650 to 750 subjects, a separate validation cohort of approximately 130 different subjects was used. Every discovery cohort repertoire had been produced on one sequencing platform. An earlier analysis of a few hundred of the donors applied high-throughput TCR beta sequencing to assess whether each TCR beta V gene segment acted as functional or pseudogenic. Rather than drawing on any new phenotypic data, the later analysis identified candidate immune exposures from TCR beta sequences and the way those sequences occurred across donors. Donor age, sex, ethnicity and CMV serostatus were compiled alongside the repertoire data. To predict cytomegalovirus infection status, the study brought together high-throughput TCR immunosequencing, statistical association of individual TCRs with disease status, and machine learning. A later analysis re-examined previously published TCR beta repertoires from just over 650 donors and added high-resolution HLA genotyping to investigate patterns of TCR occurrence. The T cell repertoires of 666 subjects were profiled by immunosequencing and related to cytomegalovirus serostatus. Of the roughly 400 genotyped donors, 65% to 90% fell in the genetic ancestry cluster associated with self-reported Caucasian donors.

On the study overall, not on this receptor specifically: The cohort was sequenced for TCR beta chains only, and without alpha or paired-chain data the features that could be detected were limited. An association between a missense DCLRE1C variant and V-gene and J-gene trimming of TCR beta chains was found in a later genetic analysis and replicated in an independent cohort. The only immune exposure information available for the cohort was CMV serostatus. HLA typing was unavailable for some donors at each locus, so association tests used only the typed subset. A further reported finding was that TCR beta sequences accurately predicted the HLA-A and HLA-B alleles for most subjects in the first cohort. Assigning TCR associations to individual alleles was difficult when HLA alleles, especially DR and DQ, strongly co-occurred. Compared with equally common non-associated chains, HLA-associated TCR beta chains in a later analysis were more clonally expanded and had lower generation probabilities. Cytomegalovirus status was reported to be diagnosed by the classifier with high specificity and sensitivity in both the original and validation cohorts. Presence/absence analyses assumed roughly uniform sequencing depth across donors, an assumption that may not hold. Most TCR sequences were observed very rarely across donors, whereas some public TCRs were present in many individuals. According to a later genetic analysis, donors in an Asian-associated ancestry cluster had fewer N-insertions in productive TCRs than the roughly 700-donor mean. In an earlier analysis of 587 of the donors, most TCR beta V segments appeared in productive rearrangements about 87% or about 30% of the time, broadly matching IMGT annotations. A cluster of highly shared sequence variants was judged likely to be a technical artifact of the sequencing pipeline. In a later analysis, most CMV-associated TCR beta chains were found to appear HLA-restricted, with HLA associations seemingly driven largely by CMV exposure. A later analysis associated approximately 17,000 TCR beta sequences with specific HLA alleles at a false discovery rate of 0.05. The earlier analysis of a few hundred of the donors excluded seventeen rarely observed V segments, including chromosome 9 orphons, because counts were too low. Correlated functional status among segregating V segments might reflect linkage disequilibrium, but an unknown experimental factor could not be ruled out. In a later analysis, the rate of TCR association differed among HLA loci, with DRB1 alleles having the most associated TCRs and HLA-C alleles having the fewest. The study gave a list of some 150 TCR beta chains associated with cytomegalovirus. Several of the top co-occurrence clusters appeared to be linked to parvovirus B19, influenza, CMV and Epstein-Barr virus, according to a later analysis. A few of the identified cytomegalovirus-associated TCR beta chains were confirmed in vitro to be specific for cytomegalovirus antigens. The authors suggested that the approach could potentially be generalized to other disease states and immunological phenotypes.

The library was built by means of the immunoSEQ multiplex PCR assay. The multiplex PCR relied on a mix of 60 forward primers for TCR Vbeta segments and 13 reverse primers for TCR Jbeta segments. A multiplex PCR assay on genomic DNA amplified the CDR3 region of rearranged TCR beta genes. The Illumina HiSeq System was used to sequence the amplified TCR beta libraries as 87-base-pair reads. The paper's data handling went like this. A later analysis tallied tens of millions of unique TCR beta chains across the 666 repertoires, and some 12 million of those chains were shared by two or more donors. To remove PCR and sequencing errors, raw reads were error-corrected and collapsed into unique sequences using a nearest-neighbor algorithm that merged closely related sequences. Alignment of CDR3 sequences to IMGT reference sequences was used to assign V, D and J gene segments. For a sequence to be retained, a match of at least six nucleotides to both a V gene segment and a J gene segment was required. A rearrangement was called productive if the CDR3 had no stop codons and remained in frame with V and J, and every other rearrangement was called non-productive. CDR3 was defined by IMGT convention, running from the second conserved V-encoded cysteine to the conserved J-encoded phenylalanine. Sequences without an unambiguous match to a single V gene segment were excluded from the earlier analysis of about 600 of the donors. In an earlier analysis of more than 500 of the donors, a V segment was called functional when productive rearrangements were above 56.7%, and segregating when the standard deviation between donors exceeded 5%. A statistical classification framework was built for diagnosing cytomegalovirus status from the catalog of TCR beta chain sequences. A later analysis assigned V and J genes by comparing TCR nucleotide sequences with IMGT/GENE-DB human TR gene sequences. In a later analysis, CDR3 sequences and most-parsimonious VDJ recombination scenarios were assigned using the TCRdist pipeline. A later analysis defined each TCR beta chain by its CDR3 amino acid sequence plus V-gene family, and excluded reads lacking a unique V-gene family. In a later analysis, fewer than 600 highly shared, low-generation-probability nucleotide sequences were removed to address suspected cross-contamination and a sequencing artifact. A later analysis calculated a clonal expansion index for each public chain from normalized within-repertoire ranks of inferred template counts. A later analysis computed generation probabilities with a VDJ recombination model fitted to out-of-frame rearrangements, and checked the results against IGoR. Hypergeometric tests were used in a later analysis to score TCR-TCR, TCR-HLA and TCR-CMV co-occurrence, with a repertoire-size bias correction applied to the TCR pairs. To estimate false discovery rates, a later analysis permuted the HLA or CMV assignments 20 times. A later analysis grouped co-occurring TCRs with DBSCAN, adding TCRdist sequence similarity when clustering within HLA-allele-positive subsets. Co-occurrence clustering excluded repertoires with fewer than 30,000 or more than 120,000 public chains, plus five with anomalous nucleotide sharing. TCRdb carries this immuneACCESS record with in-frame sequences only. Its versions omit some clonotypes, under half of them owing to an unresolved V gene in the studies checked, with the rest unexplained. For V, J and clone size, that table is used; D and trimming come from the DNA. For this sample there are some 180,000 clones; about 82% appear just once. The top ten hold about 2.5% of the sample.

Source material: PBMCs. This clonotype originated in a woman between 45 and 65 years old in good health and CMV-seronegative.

The nucleotides read TGTGCCAGCATCGGAGGGGGCGGCGGCCAGCGGAGGGATACGCAGTATTTT. Its product reads: CASIGGGGGQRRDTQYF. The V gene is TRBV28 and the J gene is TRBJ2-3, with a weak D call of TRBD1 (7 bases match). Sequences MDHEN (CDR1) and SYDVKM (CDR2) are obtained from the germline V gene. Trimming takes 7 bases from V and 6 bases from J, and the germline ends sit 26 bases apart. The CDR3 goes from the cysteine to the phenylalanine over 17 residues. Left in the record is the CDR3 DNA by itself, 51 bases read in frame from the first base.